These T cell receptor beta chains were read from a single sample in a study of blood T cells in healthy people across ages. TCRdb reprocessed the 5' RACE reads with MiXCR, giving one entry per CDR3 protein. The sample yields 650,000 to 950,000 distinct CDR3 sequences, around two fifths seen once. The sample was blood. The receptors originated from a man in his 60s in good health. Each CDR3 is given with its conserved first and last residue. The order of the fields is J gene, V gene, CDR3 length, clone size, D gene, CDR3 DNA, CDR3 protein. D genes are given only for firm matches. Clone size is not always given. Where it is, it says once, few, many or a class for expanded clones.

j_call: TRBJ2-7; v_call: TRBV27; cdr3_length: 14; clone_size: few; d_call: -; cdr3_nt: TGTGCCAGCAGATTTTTGGGGGGCTCCTACGAGCAGTACTTC; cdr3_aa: CASRFLGGSYEQYF
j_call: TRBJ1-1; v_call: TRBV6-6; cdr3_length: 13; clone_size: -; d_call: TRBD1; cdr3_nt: TGTGCCTGCGGACAGGGGGCTCACACTGAAGCTTTCTTT; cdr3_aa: CACGQGAHTEAFF
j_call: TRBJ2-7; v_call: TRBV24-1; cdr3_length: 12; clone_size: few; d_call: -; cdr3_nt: TGTGCCACCAGTGATTCGCGCAGGGAGCAGTACTTC; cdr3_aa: CATSDSRREQYF
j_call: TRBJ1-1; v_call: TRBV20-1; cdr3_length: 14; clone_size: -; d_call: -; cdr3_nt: TGCAGTGCTACACAGGCACTAATGGGCACTGAAGCTTTCTTT; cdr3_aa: CSATQALMGTEAFF
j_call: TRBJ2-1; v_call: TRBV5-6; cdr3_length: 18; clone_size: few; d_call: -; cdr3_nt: TGTGCCAGCAGCTTGGGAGACACCCTGATGGGAGCCTACAATGAGCAGTTCTTC; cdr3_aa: CASSLGDTLMGAYNEQFF
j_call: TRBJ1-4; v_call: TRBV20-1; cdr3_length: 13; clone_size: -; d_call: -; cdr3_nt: TGCAGGACTGGACAGCCGGCTAATGAAGAACTGTTTTTT; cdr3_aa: CRTGQPANEELFF
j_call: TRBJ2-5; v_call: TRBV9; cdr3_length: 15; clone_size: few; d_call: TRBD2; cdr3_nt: TGTGCCAGCAGCCTTATGACTAGCGGCCAAGAGACCCAGTACTTC; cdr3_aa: CASSLMTSGQETQYF
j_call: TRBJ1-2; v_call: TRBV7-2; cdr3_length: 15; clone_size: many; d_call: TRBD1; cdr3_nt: TGTGCCAGCAGCTTACAGGGGGTTACTAACTATGGCTACACCTTC; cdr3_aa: CASSLQGVTNYGYTF
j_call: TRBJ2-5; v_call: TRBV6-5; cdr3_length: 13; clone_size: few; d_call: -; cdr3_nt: TGTGCCAGTGGGGGACGGTCGAAAGAGACCCAGTACTTC; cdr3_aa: CASGGRSKETQYF
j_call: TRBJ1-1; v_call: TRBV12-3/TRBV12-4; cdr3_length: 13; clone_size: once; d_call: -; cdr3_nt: TGTGCCAGCAGTTTATTGGGGCACGCTGAAGCTTTCTTT; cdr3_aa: CASSLLGHAEAFF
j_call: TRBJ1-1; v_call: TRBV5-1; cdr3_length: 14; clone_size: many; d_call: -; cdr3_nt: TGCGCCAGCAGCTTGGCTGGGGGGACGGATGAAGCTTTCTTT; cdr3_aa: CASSLAGGTDEAFF
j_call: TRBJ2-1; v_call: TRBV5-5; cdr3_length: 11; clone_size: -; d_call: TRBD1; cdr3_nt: TGTGCCAGCACCCCAGACAGGGTACCGTTCTTC; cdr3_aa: CASTPDRVPFF
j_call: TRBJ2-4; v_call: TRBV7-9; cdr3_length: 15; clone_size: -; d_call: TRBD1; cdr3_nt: TGTGCCAGCAGCTTAGCCACCGACAGGGTCAACATTCAGTACTTC; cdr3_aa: CASSLATDRVNIQYF
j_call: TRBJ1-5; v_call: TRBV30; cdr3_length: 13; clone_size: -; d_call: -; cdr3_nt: TGTGCCTGGAGTGCTAATAGCAATCAGCCCCAGCATTTT; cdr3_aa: CAWSANSNQPQHF
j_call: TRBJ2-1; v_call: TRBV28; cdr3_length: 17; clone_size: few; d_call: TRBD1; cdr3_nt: TGTGCCAGCAGTTCCGGGACAGGCTTCATTACCTACAATGAGCAGTTCTTC; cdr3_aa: CASSSGTGFITYNEQFF
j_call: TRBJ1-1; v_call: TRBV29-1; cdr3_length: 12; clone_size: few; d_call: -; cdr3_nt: TGCAGCGTTCGAGACAGGAACACTGAAGCTTTCTTT; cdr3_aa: CSVRDRNTEAFF
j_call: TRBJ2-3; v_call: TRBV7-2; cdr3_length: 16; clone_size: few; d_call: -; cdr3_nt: TGTGCCAGCAGCTTAATGAGCAGTAAGGGCACAGATACGCAGTATTTT; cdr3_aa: CASSLMSSKGTDTQYF
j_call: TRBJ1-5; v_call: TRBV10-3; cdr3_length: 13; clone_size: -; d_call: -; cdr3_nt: TGTACCAGTGGACTCGCGGTCGATCAGCCCCAGCATTTT; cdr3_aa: CTSGLAVDQPQHF
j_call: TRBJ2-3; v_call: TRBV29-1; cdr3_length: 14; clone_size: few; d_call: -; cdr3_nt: TGCAGCGCCCCTACGGAGGGAAACACAGATACGCAGTATTTT; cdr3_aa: CSAPTEGNTDTQYF
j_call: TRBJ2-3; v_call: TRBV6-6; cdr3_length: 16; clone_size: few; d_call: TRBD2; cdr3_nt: TGTGCCAGCAGTTACTCAGGCCGGACTAGCGGGGGCCCGGAGTATTTT; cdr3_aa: CASSYSGRTSGGPEYF
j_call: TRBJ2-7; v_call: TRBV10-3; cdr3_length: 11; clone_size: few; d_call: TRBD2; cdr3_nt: TGTGCCACCGGGGGGACCTACGAGCAGTACTTC; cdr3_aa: CATGGTYEQYF
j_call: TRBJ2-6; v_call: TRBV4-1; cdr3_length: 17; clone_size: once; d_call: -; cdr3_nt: TGCGCCAGCAGCCAAGTGGTGACGGCCTCTGGGGCCAACGTCCTGACTTTC; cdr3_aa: CASSQVVTASGANVLTF
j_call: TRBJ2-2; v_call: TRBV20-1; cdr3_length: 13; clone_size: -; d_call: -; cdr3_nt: TGCAGTGCCAGGGAACTCACCACCGGGGAGCTGTTTTTT; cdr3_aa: CSARELTTGELFF
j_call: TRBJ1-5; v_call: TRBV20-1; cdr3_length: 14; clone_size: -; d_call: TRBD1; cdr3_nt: TGCAGTGCCGAGGTGGACAGGGGAAGGCAGCCCCAGCATTTT; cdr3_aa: CSAEVDRGRQPQHF
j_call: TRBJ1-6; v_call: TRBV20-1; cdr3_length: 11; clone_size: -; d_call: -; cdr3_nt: TGCAGTGCTGCTAGCGGGTCACCCCTCCACTTT; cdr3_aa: CSAASGSPLHF
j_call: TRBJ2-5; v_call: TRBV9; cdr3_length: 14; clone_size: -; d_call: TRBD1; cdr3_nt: TGTGCCAGCAGCGCGGGACAGTGGCAAGAGACCCAGTACTTC; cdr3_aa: CASSAGQWQETQYF
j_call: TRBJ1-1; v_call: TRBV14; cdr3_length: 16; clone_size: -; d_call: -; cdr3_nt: TGTGCCAGCAGCCAAGCCGGGACGGGGGGAGGGACTGAAGCTTTCTTT; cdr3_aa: CASSQAGTGGGTEAFF
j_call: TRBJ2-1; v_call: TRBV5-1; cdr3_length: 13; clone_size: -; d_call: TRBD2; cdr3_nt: TGCGCCAGTCCAAACAGGCGGGGGGATGAGCAGTTCTTC; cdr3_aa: CASPNRRGDEQFF
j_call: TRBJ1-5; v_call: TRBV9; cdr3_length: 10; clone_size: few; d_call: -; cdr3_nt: TGTGCCCTCGGCGGGCAGCCCCAGCATTTT; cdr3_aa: CALGGQPQHF
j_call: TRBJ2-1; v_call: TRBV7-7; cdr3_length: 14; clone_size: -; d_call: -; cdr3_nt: TGTGCTAGCAGCCCCGGGGGCTCAGAGAATGAGCAGTTCTTC; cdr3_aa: CASSPGGSENEQFF
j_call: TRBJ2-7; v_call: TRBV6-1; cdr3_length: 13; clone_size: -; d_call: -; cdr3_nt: TGTGCCAGCAATAGAAATGCAGGGGTCGAGCAGTACTTC; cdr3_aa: CASNRNAGVEQYF
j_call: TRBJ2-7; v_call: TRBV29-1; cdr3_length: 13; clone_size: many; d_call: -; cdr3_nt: TGCAGCGTTGGGGGACATGACTCCTACGAGCAGTACTTC; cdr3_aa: CSVGGHDSYEQYF
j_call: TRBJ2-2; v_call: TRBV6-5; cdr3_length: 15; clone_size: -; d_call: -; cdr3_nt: TGTGCCAGCAGTTACTCCCCCTCGCGGGCCGGGGAGCTGTTTTTT; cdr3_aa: CASSYSPSRAGELFF
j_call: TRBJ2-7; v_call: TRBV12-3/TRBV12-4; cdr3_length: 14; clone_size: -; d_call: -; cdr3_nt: TGTGCCAGCAGCCTTACAGGGATCGTCTACGAGCAGTACTTC; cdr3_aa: CASSLTGIVYEQYF
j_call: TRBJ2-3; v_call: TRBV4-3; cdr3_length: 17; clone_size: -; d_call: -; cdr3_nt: TGCGCCAGCAGCCAAGGACCGGGACCCCAACTTACAGATACGCAGTATTTT; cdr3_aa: CASSQGPGPQLTDTQYF
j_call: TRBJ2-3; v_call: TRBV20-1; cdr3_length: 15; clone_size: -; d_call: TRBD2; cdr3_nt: TGCAGTGCTAGCGGGACTAGCAATAGCACAGATACGCAGTATTTT; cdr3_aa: CSASGTSNSTDTQYF
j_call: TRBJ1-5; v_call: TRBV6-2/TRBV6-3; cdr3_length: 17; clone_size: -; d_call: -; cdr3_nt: TGTGCCAGCAGGAGCCGGGACAAAAAATTTAGCAATCAGCCCCAGCATTTT; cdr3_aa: CASRSRDKKFSNQPQHF
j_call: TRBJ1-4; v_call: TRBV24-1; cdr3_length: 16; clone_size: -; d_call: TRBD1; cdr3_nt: TGTGCCACCAGCGCAGGACAGGGACCATTTAATGAAAAACTGTTTTTT; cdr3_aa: CATSAGQGPFNEKLFF
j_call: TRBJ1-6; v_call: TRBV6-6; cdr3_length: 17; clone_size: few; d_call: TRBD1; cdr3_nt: TGTGCCAGCATTCCTGGCGGGACAGATTTTTATAATTCACCCCTCCACTTT; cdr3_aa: CASIPGGTDFYNSPLHF
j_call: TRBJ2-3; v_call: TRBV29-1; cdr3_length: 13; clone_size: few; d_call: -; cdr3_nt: TGCAGCGTTGAAGAGGTCCACACAGATACGCAGTATTTT; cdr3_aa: CSVEEVHTDTQYF
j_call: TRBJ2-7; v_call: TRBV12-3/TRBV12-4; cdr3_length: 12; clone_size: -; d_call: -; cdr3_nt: TGTGCCACAGAAGGCTCCTACAATGAGCAGTACTTC; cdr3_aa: CATEGSYNEQYF
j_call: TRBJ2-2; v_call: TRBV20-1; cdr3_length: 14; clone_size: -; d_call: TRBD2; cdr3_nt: TGCAGTGCTCCGCGGGGGGGCAGCACCGGGGAGCTGTTTTTT; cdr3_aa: CSAPRGGSTGELFF
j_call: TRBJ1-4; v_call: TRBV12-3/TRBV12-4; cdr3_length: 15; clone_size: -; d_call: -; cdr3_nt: TGTGCCAGCAGTTCGGGCGGAAGGATAGCCGAAAAACTGTTTTTT; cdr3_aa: CASSSGGRIAEKLFF
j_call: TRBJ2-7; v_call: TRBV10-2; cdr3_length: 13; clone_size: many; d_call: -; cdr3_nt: TGCGCCAGCAGTGGAGACACATCCTACGAGCAGTACTTC; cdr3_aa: CASSGDTSYEQYF
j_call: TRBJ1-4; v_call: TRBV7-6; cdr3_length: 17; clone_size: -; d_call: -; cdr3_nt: TGTGCCAGCAGCTTTCGGTCAGGGACGGCTACTAATGAAAAACTGTTTTTT; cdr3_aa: CASSFRSGTATNEKLFF
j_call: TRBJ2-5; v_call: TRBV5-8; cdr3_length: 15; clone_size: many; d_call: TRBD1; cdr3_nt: TGTGCCAGCAGCTCCCGGACAGGGGGCATAGAGACCCAGTACTTC; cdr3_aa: CASSSRTGGIETQYF
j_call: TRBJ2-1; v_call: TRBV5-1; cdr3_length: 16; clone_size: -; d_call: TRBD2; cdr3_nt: TGCGCCAGCAGCGCCTTTGGACTAGCGGGGGGTCATGAGCAGTTCTTC; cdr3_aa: CASSAFGLAGGHEQFF
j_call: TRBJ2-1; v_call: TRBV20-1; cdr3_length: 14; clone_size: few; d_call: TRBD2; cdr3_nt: TGCAGTGCCGGCGGGACTAGGGACTACAATGAGCAGTTCTTC; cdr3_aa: CSAGGTRDYNEQFF
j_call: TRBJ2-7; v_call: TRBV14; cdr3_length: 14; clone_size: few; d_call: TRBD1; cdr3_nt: TGTGCCAGCAGCCAAAGGACAGGGCGGAACGAGCAGTACTTC; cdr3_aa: CASSQRTGRNEQYF
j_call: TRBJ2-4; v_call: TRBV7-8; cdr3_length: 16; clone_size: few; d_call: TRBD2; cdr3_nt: TGTGCCAGCAGCTTTCAAGAGCGGGGGACCAAAAACATTCAGTACTTC; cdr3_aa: CASSFQERGTKNIQYF
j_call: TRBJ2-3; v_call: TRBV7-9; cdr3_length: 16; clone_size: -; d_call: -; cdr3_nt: TGTGCCAGCAGCCCCCCCTCAGCGGTCCCCACAGATACGCAGTATTTT; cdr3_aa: CASSPPSAVPTDTQYF
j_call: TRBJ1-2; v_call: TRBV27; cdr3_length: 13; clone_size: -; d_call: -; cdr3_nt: TGTGCCAGCAGCCCTAAGTTTAACTATGGCTACACCTTC; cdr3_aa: CASSPKFNYGYTF
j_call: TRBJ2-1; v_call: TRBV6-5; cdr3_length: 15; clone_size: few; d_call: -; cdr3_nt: TGTGCCAGCAGTCCCTCGATAGCGGAGTACAATGAGCAGTTCTTC; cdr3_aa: CASSPSIAEYNEQFF